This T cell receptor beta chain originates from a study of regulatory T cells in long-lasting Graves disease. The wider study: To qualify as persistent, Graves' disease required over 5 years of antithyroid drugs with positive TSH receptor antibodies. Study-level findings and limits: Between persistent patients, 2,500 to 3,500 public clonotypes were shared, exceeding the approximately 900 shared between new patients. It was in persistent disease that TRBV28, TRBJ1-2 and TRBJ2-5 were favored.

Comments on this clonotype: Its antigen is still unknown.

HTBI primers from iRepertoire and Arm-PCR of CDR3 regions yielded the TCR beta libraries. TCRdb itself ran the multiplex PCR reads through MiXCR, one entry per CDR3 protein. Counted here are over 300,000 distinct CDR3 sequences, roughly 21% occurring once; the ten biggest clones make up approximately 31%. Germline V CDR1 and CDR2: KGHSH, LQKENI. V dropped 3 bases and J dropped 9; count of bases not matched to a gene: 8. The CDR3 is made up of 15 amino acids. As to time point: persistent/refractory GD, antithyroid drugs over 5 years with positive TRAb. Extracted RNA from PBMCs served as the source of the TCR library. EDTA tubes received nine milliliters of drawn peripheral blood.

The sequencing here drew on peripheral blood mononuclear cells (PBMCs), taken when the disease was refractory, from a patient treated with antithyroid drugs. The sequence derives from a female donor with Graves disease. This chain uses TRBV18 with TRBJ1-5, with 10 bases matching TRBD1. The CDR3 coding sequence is TGTGCCAGCTCACCCGGACAGGGGGAGATCCCGCCCCAGCATTTT. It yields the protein CASSPGQGEIPPQHF.